The rows below give T cell receptor beta chains drawn from one sample of a study of T cell repertoires in cytomegalovirus infection. Via MiXCR, TCRdb re-called the reads, giving one row per CDR3 protein. Altogether 250,000 to 300,000 distinct CDR3 sequences are present, 22% being singletons, with the ten largest covering roughly 19%. What these receptors recognize is not known. The sample in question was cultured PBMCs, obtained from culture after CMV antigen stimulation. The origin of the receptors is a human donor in good health (CMV status not recorded). Some clones in this sample may be carry-over from other donors' samples. The CDR3 runs from the conserved cysteine through the conserved F or W. A D gene is named only where the DNA matches it firmly. Rows give clone size only sometimes, using once, few, many, or a class for an expanded clone.

>TRBJ1-1|NA|NA|TRBV7-9
CASSLLLTGNTEAFF
TGTGCCAGCAGCTTATTACTGACAGGGAACACTGAAGCTTTCTTT
>TRBJ2-1|NA|TRBD2|TRBV19
CASSIPLAVSTGLEQFF
TGTGCCAGTAGTATCCCGCTAGCGGTTTCCACGGGGCTCGAGCAGTTCTTC
>TRBJ1-2|few|NA|TRBV29-1
CSVEEQASYGYTF
TGCAGCGTTGAAGAACAGGCCTCCTATGGCTACACCTTC
>TRBJ2-7|NA|NA|TRBV7-9
CASSLVRGYEQYF
TGTGCCAGCAGCTTAGTCCGAGGCTACGAGCAGTACTTC
>TRBJ2-3|NA|TRBD2|TRBV4-1
CASSHPGGLAVMEDTQYF
TGCGCCAGCAGCCACCCCGGCGGACTAGCGGTCATGGAAGATACGCAGTATTTT
>TRBJ2-7|NA|TRBD1|TRBV7-2
CASSLMGQGLEQYF
TGTGCCAGCAGCTTAATGGGACAGGGGCTCGAGCAGTACTTC
>TRBJ2-1|few|TRBD2|TRBV12-3/TRBV12-4
CASSLQRGLAAYNEQFF
TGTGCCAGCAGTTTACAACGGGGACTAGCGGCCTACAATGAGCAGTTCTTC
>TRBJ2-1|many|NA|TRBV7-2
CASSLGWGSYNEQFF
TGTGCCAGCAGCTTAGGTTGGGGTTCCTACAATGAGCAGTTCTTC
>TRBJ1-6|few|NA|TRBV12-3/TRBV12-4
CASSLSGGNSPLHF
TGTGCCAGCAGTTTATCGGGGGGGAATTCACCCCTCCACTTT
>TRBJ2-2|NA|TRBD2|TRBV6-1
CASSAPAGGNTGELFF
TGTGCCAGCAGCGCCCCGGCGGGAGGGAACACCGGGGAGCTGTTTTTT
>TRBJ1-2|few|NA|TRBV4-1
CASSQDAGFYGYTF
TGCGCCAGCAGCCAAGATGCCGGTTTCTATGGCTACACCTTC
>TRBJ1-1|NA|NA|TRBV29-1
CSVANLQGRTEAFF
TGCAGCGTCGCTAACTTACAGGGACGAACTGAAGCTTTCTTT
>TRBJ1-2|NA|NA|TRBV6-5
CASSYSLGGYGYTF
TGTGCCAGCAGTTACTCGTTGGGGGGCTATGGCTACACCTTC
>TRBJ2-1|few|TRBD2|TRBV12-3/TRBV12-4
CATRPAGGAYNEQFF
TGTGCCACCCGTCCGGCGGGGGGGGCCTACAATGAGCAGTTCTTC
>TRBJ1-5|many|NA|TRBV7-2
CASSLTGARQPQHF
TGTGCCAGCAGCTTAACGGGGGCTCGGCAGCCCCAGCATTTT
>TRBJ2-6|many|NA|TRBV7-2
CASSLTETGANVLTF
TGTGCCAGCAGCTTAACTGAGACCGGGGCCAACGTCCTGACTTTC
>TRBJ2-5|few|TRBD1|TRBV7-2
CASSSSAGQGAETQYF
TGTGCCAGCAGCTCGTCCGCGGGACAGGGTGCAGAGACCCAGTACTTC
>TRBJ2-3|many|TRBD2|TRBV7-2
CASSLYGTSGSGPDTQYF
TGTGCCAGCAGCTTATATGGGACTAGCGGGAGTGGCCCAGATACGCAGTATTTT
>TRBJ2-1|NA|TRBD2|TRBV2
CAGGGNYNEQFF
TGTGCCGGCGGGGGAAACTACAATGAGCAGTTCTTC
>TRBJ2-7|few|TRBD2|TRBV6-2/TRBV6-3
CATDSTGGAYEQYF
TGTGCCACCGACTCGACGGGAGGGGCCTACGAGCAGTACTTC
>TRBJ2-1|NA|NA|TRBV6-2/TRBV6-3
CASTGWGDANNEQFF
TGTGCCAGCACCGGCTGGGGGGACGCAAACAATGAGCAGTTCTTC
>TRBJ1-2|NA|NA|TRBV12-3/TRBV12-4
CASSSRESGGYTF
TGTGCCAGCAGTTCCAGGGAATCAGGTGGCTACACCTTC
>TRBJ2-7|NA|NA|TRBV29-1
CSVEDLESYEQYF
TGCAGCGTTGAAGATTTGGAGTCCTACGAGCAGTACTTC
>TRBJ1-1|few|NA|TRBV7-2
CASSLVTGHTEAFF
TGTGCCAGCAGCTTAGTCACAGGGCACACTGAAGCTTTCTTT
>TRBJ1-5|few|NA|TRBV2
CASSSDGGNQPQHF
TGTGCCAGCAGTTCGGACGGGGGCAATCAGCCCCAGCATTTT